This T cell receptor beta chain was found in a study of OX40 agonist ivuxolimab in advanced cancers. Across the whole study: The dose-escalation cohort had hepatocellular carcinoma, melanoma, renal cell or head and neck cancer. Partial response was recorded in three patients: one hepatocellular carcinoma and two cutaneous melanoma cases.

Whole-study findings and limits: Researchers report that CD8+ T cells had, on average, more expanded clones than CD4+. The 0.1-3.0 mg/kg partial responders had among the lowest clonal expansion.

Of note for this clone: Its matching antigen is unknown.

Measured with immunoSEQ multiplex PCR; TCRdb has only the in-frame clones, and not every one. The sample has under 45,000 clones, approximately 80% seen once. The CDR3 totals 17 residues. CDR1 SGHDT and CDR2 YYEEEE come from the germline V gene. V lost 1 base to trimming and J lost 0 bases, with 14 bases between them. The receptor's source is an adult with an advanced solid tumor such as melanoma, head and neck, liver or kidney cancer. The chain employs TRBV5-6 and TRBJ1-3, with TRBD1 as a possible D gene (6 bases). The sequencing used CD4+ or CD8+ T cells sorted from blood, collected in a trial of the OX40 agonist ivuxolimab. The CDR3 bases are TGTGCCAGCAGCTTGTTCGGGACATCAGACTCTGGAAACACCATATATTTT. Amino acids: CASSLFGTSDSGNTIYF.